The 26 T cell receptor beta chains below were found in one sample sequenced in a study of blood T cell repertoires in COVID-19. This table comes from immunoSEQ multiplex PCR, and its TCRdb copy is limited to in-frame clones, with some not included. Among fewer than 300,000 clones listed, 85% were seen once. The sample consisted of PBMCs or T cells enriched from blood (not recorded which). All receptors derive from a woman aged 45-60 years who had recovered from COVID-19.

This chain links TRBV27 with TRBJ2-1; 10 bases line up with TRBD2. Germline V gene lookup returns CDR1 MNHEY and CDR2 SMNVEV (reference sequence). The CDR3 has 18 residues. J gave up 0 bases and V 2 bases, and 7 bases lay outside the gene matches. The CDR3 here is CASSLLSGRSSSYNEQFF. The CDR3 bases are TGTGCCAGCAGTTTACTTAGCGGGAGGTCCAGCTCCTACAATGAGCAGTTCTTC.

This clone has only a few counts. The gene calls are TRBV19 and TRBJ1-2; D gene unclear. Between the trimmed V and J ends, which lost 8 bases and 4 bases, there was a span of 14 bases. The CDR3 sequence is 13 residues long. CDR1 is LNHDA, CDR2 SQIVND, per germline (reference sequence). The CDR3 sequence: CASQAGGGYGYTF. For the CDR3, the DNA is TGTGCCAGTCAGGCAGGAGGCGGCTATGGCTACACCTTC.

Points on this clone: One end of the junction fails to match germline, which may point to a read error. V usage is TRBV6-5 and J usage is TRBJ1-4, with a weak D call TRBD1 (5 bases). This CDR3 is 15 amino acids long. Looked up from germline, CDR1 is MNHEY and CDR2 is SVGAGI. The CDR3 DNA sequence: TGTGCCAGCAGTTACCAGGGCCGTCCGGGCGAAAGACTGTTTTTT. Encoded protein: CASSYQGRPGERLFF.

The rearrangement links TRBV15 to TRBJ2-5; 12 bases line up with TRBD1. The CDR3 length is 17 residues. Germline loops: CDR1 LNHNV, CDR2 YYDKDF (reference sequence). V trimming: 5 bases; J trimming: 2 bases; junction bases outside the gene matches: 9. The DNA for the CDR3 is TGTGCCACCAGCTGGGACAGGGGGCAGTTTTCGCAAGAGACCCAGTACTTC. Translating it yields CATSWDRGQFSQETQYF.

This clone was seen a handful of times. The J gene is TRBJ1-1, the V gene TRBV29-1; no reliable D call. The CDR3 totals 14 residues. Trimming pared 3 bases from V and 5 bases from J, leaving 16 bases between. Germline V gene lookup returns CDR1 SQVTM and CDR2 ANQGSEA. DNA for the CDR3: TGCAGCGTTGACTTTGGGGTGTCGGGGACTGAAGCTTTCTTT. Translated: CSVDFGVSGTEAFF.

V and J are TRBV30 and TRBJ1-1; D gene uncertain. Trimming removed 0 bases at V and 5 bases at J, with 16 bases between. The length of the CDR3 is 15 residues. The germline V gene encodes CDR1 GTSNPN and CDR2 SVGIG (reference sequence). CDR3 in amino acids: CAWSVRGVGGTEAFF. The CDR3 region has the DNA TGTGCCTGGAGTGTACGTGGGGTAGGCGGGACTGAAGCTTTCTTT.

The gene calls are TRBV4-2 and TRBJ1-2, with D perhaps TRBD1 (5 bases). The germline CDR1 and CDR2 sequences are LGHNA and YNFKEQ. The CDR3 extends over 15 amino acids. The germline V and J ends were trimmed by 1 base and 2 bases, with 11 bases remaining between them. The CDR3 region has the DNA TGTGCCAGCAGCCAAGGCTTGACAGACAACTATGGCTACACCTTC. It encodes CASSQGLTDNYGYTF.

Notes on this clone: Different DNA sequences within this sample yield the same CDR3. The gene calls are TRBV30 and TRBJ1-1; D might be TRBD1 (5 bases). V was cut by 2 bases and J by 4 bases, with 8 bases left in between. In germline, CDR1 is GTSNPN, CDR2 SVGIG (reference sequence). CDR3 length: 12 residues. The CDR3 DNA follows: TGTGCCTGGAGTCGGGGGTCCACTGAAGCTTTCTTT. Translated, it gives CAWSRGSTEAFF.

There are a few counts of this clone. This chain connects TRBV24-1 to TRBJ2-3; no definite D call. This CDR3 region has 14 residues. With 4 bases removed from V and 1 base from J, the gap between germline ends came to 8 bases. Looked up from germline, CDR1 is KGHDR and CDR2 is SFDVKD. The CDR3 coding sequence is TGTGCCACCAGTGACGCGGATGGCACAGATACGCAGTATTTT. Protein sequence: CATSDADGTDTQYF.

The genes are TRBV27 and TRBJ2-3; TRBD1 matches at 7 bases. CDR1 is MNHEY, CDR2 SMNVEV, per germline (reference sequence). Trimming removed 0 bases from V and 5 bases from J; junction bases left unmatched: 8. The CDR3 contains 16 residues. Here the CDR3 DNA reads TGTGCCAGCAGTTTATCGCGGTCAGGGGGAAAAGATACGCAGTATTTT. Its protein is CASSLSRSGGKDTQYF.

The chain has TRBV12-3 or TRBV12-4 and TRBJ2-5; 8 bases match TRBD1. The CDR3 consists of 13 residues. With 8 bases clipped from V and 4 bases from J, the junction kept 6 bases outside the gene matches. The CDR3 nucleotides read TGTGCCAGCGTGACAGGGGCGGGAGAGACCCAGTACTTC. This encodes CASVTGAGETQYF.

The V gene is TRBV19, the J gene TRBJ2-3; TRBD1 matches 8 bases. CDR3 length: 15 residues. V lost 4 bases and J lost 2; bases outside the gene matches: 5. Germline values: CDR1 LNHDA, CDR2 SQIVND (reference sequence). CDR3 DNA: TGTGCCAGTAGTAGCAGACAGGGGTTCACAGATACGCAGTATTTT. This codes for CASSSRQGFTDTQYF. The whole variable domain, remainder taken from reference TRBV19 and TRBJ2-3, is DGGITQSPKYLFRKEGQNVTLSCEQNLNHDAMYWYRQDPGQGLRLIYYSQIVNDFQKGDIAEGYSVSREKKESFPLTVTSAQKNPTAFYLCASSSRQGFTDTQYFGPGTRLTVL.

V and J are TRBV9 and TRBJ1-6, with D uncertain. The length of the CDR3 is 14 residues. Germline lookup yields CDR1 SGDLS and CDR2 YYNGEE. With 0 bases removed from V and 10 bases from J, the gap between germline ends came to 11 bases. The CDR3 bases are TGTGCCAGCAGCGTAGCGGGTGAGGGATCACCCCTCCACTTT. Protein product: CASSVAGEGSPLHF.

The rearrangement uses TRBV5-1 and TRBJ1-5; D unresolved. Trimming removed 6 bases at V and 5 bases at J, with 9 bases between. The CDR3 length is 12 residues. Germline CDR1 and CDR2: SGHRS and YFSETQ. For the CDR3, the DNA is TGCGCCAGCACCCTGGGCGATCAGCCCCAGCATTTT. Translated: CASTLGDQPQHF.

The chain recombines TRBV20-1 with TRBJ1-1, with D perhaps matching TRBD1 (5 bases). V was clipped by 1 base and J by 11 bases, with 8 bases between them. The germline gives CDR1 DFQATT, CDR2 SNEGSKA (reference sequence). The CDR3 sequence is 10 residues long. The CDR3 sequence is CSARGGEAFF. CDR3 bases: TGCAGTGCTAGAGGGGGCGAGGCTTTCTTT.

The chain couples TRBV24-1 to TRBJ2-3, with D tentatively TRBD2 (5 bases). The CDR3 runs 14 residues. The germline gives CDR1 KGHDR, CDR2 SFDVKD. The V gene lost 3 bases and the J gene lost 4 bases, with 10 bases spanning the gap. The CDR3 coding sequence is TGTGCCACCAGTGATCTTTTGGGAGCAGATACGCAGTATTTT. This sequence encodes CATSDLLGADTQYF.

The chain is built from TRBV11-2 and TRBJ1-1, with 7 bases identical to TRBD1. This CDR3 region has 13 residues. The germline V gene has CDR1 SGHAT and CDR2 FQNNGV. The V segment lost 4 bases and the J segment 7 bases; nucleotides outside the gene matches: 6. The CDR3 reads CASSSTGTGEAFF. CDR3 sequence (DNA): TGTGCCAGCAGCTCGACAGGGACCGGTGAAGCTTTCTTT.

The rearrangement links TRBV4-1 to TRBJ1-1; a weak D match, TRBD1 (6 bases). Trimming took 2 bases from V and 5 from J, leaving 15 bases between them. The germline V gene encodes CDR1 MGHRA and CDR2 YSYEKL. The CDR3 loop spans 15 amino acids. CDR3 nucleotides: TGCGCCAGCAGCCAACTAACAGGGATAAGTACTGAAGCTTTCTTT. It specifies CASSQLTGISTEAFF.

The V call is TRBV7-3, the J call TRBJ1-2; 8 bases are shared with TRBD1. V lost 0 bases, J lost 4 bases, and 10 bases stayed unmatched. The CDR3 sequence is 17 residues long. Germline assignment: CDR1 SGHTA and CDR2 FQGTGA. In nucleotides, the CDR3 is TGTGCCAGCAGCTTAACGGGGAGCAGGGGGCAGGGCTATGGCTACACCTTC. It codes for CASSLTGSRGQGYGYTF.

V is TRBV5-1 and J is TRBJ2-2; D might be TRBD1 (6 bases). The CDR3 has 15 amino acids. V lost 4 bases, J lost 7 bases, and 17 bases lay in between. Germline values: CDR1 SGHRS, CDR2 YFSETQ. CDR3 region: CASSETAGVNGELFF. The CDR3 nucleotides are TGCGCCAGCAGCGAGACCGCAGGGGTAAACGGGGAGCTGTTTTTT.

The chain links TRBV5-4 to TRBJ1-2; TRBD1 is a possible D gene (6 bases). Germline CDR1 reads SGHNT; CDR2 reads YYREEE (reference sequence). Trimming stripped 3 bases from V and 2 bases from J, with 20 bases between. CDR3 length: 17 amino acids. The DNA for the CDR3 is TGTGCCAGCAGCTGGGGGGGCAGCCAGACGATCAACTATGGCTACACCTTC. This translates into CASSWGGSQTINYGYTF. The complete variable domain, with remaining parts taken from reference TRBV5-4 and TRBJ1-2, reads ETGVTQSPTHLIKTRGQQVTLRCSSQSGHNTVSWYQQALGQGPQFIFQYYREEENGRGNFPPRFSGLQFPNYSSELNVNALELDDSALYLCASSWGGSQTINYGYTFGSGTRLTVV.

The genes are TRBV19 and TRBJ2-7; D is perhaps TRBD1 (6 bases). V shed 2 bases and J shed 2 bases, with 13 bases lying between them. There are 15 residues in the CDR3. Looked up from germline, CDR1 is LNHDA and CDR2 is SQIVND (reference sequence). The CDR3 region is CASSILRGGAYEQYF. DNA of the CDR3: TGTGCCAGTAGTATACTGAGAGGGGGAGCCTACGAGCAGTACTTC.

This chain uses TRBV19 with TRBJ2-2; 10 nucleotides align to TRBD1. Looked up from germline, CDR1 is LNHDA and CDR2 is SQIVND (reference sequence). The junction had 8 bases not matched to a gene; V was cut back by 5 bases and J by 5 bases. The CDR3 is made up of 16 amino acids. The CDR3 DNA reads TGTGCCAGTAGTGGCCGGGACAGGGGTTTGACCGGGGAGCTGTTTTTT. Translating gives CASSGRDRGLTGELFF.

J is TRBJ1-1 and V is TRBV28; 8 nucleotides align to TRBD1. The germline V gene has CDR1 MDHEN and CDR2 SYDVKM. Losses at the gene ends were 2 bases for V and 1 base for J; bases not matched to a gene: 0. The CDR3 is 14 amino acids. CDR3 sequence: CASSLQGANTEAFF. CDR3 in DNA: TGTGCCAGCAGTTTACAGGGGGCGAACACTGAAGCTTTCTTT.

This chain links TRBV30 with TRBJ2-7, with D tentatively TRBD1 (6 bases). Trimming removed 4 bases from V and 6 bases from J, with 13 bases in between. Germline V gives CDR1 GTSNPN, CDR2 SVGIG (reference sequence). The CDR3 sequence is 12 residues long. In DNA form, the CDR3 reads TGTGCCTGGACATCGTTAGGGGGCGAGCAGTACTTC. As protein: CAWTSLGGEQYF.

This chain links TRBV27 with TRBJ1-1, with no clear D. The CDR3 spans 15 residues. Germline CDR1 and CDR2: MNHEY and SMNVEV (reference sequence). V was shortened by 4 bases and J by 0 bases, with 12 bases between the two germline ends. The CDR3 loop reads CASSSGLGLNTEAFF. The CDR3 DNA follows: TGTGCCAGCAGTTCCGGACTCGGTTTGAACACTGAAGCTTTCTTT.